Listed here are 5 T cell receptor beta chains from one sample, sequenced in a study of T cells after yellow fever vaccination. MiXCR, run by TCRdb on the 5' RACE reads, gives a single entry per CDR3 protein. The repertoire consists of approximately 240,000 distinct CDR3 sequences, with more than 3.5% occurring once and the leading ten covering approximately 18%. The specimen was PBMCs, collected 15 days after the yellow fever booster vaccination. These receptors were collected from a man between 18 and 29 years old who received the YFV17D yellow fever vaccine.

The sample holds many counts of this clonotype. V is TRBV5-5 and J is TRBJ1-6; TRBD1 might be the D (5 bases). Germline loops: CDR1 SGHKS, CDR2 YYEKEE (reference sequence). V gave up 4 bases and J gave up 0 bases, with 17 bases separating them. The CDR3 has 18 amino acids. CDR3 residues: CASSAYRSFSSYNSPLHF. CDR3 bases: TGTGCCAGCAGCGCCTACAGGTCCTTCAGCTCCTATAATTCACCCCTCCACTTT.

This clonotype was seen repeatedly, ten times or more. V and J are TRBV5-6 and TRBJ2-1, with TRBD2 as a possible D gene (5 bases). The CDR3 is 14 amino acids. Germline CDR1 is SGHDT and CDR2 is YYEEEE. The V and J ends lost 2 bases and 7 bases respectively, with 13 bases between them. As DNA, the CDR3 is TGTGCCAGCAGCTTCCCGAGGGTAGGGAATGAGCAGTTCTTC. Translating gives CASSFPRVGNEQFF.

In this sample, this clonotype turned up many times. The chain's CDR3 is CASSDGGGGTDTQYF. The CDR3 DNA reads TGTGCCAGCAGTGACGGAGGCGGGGGCACAGATACGCAGTATTTT. The J gene is TRBJ2-3, the V gene TRBV2; tentative D call: TRBD2 (6 bases). This CDR3 spans 15 amino acids. The V gene's germline CDR1 is SNHLY and CDR2 FYNNEI. V was pared by 3 bases and J by 1 base, with 11 bases between.

Many counts were recorded for this clonotype. The chain recombines TRBV7-9 with TRBJ1-2, with a weak D call TRBD1 (6 bases). V lost 5 bases and J lost 3, with 13 bases in between. The CDR3 extends over 14 amino acids. Germline-derived CDR1 and CDR2 are SEHNR and FQNEAQ (reference sequence). The CDR3 DNA reads as TGTGCCAGCAGCGTCAACAGGGCCTACTATGGCTACACCTTC. This gives the protein CASSVNRAYYGYTF.

In this sample, this clonotype turned up many times. The rearrangement links TRBV5-1 to TRBJ2-2; D ambiguous. The CDR3 covers 16 residues. Germline loops: CDR1 SGHRS, CDR2 YFSETQ. Between the trimmed V and J ends, which lost 0 bases and 2 bases, there was a span of 11 bases. CDR3 DNA sequence: TGCGCCAGCAGCTTGGATCCATTATCTAACACCGGGGAGCTGTTTTTT. Protein sequence: CASSLDPLSNTGELFF.